Each of the 2 T cell receptor beta chains below was sequenced from the same sample in a study of Ad26.COV2.S vaccination and SARS-CoV-2 variants. Treatment in this sample: roughly 18 received Ad26.COV2.S at low or high dose, single or two shots; five or six received placebo; per-sample allocation not given. Day 63 following the first vaccine or placebo injection was when the samples were taken. The data were produced by immunoSEQ multiplex PCR, yet TCRdb's version contains in-frame clones alone and is incomplete. The data show over 250,000 clones, around 87% seen once. The source was peripheral blood, collected in a trial of Ad26.COV2.S vaccine versus placebo. These receptors came from a person aged 18 to 59 who received the Ad26.COV2.S COVID-19 vaccine or a placebo.

V and J are TRBV7-9 and TRBJ2-7; the match to TRBD1 covers 8 bases. V lost 8 bases, J lost 3 bases, and 6 bases stayed unmatched. Germline values: CDR1 SEHNR, CDR2 FQNEAQ (reference sequence). The CDR3 is 13 residues long. Written as DNA, the CDR3 is TGTGCCAGCGTGGACAGGGATTACTACGAGCAGTACTTC. Amino acids: CASVDRDYYEQYF.

V and J are TRBV28 and TRBJ2-7; D not certain. Trimming removed 5 bases from V and 3 bases from J, with 8 bases in between. The CDR3 has 12 amino acids. The V gene's germline CDR1 is MDHEN and CDR2 SYDVKM. In nucleotides, the CDR3 is TGTGCCAGCAGTGAACCCGACTACGAGCAGTACTTC. Translating it yields CASSEPDYEQYF. Full variable domain (missing parts from reference TRBV28 and TRBJ2-7): DVKVTQSSRYLVKRTGEKVFLECVQDMDHENMFWYRQDPGLGLRLIYFSYDVKMKEKGDIPEGYSVSREKKERFSLILESASTNQTSMYLCASSEPDYEQYFGPGTRLTVT.